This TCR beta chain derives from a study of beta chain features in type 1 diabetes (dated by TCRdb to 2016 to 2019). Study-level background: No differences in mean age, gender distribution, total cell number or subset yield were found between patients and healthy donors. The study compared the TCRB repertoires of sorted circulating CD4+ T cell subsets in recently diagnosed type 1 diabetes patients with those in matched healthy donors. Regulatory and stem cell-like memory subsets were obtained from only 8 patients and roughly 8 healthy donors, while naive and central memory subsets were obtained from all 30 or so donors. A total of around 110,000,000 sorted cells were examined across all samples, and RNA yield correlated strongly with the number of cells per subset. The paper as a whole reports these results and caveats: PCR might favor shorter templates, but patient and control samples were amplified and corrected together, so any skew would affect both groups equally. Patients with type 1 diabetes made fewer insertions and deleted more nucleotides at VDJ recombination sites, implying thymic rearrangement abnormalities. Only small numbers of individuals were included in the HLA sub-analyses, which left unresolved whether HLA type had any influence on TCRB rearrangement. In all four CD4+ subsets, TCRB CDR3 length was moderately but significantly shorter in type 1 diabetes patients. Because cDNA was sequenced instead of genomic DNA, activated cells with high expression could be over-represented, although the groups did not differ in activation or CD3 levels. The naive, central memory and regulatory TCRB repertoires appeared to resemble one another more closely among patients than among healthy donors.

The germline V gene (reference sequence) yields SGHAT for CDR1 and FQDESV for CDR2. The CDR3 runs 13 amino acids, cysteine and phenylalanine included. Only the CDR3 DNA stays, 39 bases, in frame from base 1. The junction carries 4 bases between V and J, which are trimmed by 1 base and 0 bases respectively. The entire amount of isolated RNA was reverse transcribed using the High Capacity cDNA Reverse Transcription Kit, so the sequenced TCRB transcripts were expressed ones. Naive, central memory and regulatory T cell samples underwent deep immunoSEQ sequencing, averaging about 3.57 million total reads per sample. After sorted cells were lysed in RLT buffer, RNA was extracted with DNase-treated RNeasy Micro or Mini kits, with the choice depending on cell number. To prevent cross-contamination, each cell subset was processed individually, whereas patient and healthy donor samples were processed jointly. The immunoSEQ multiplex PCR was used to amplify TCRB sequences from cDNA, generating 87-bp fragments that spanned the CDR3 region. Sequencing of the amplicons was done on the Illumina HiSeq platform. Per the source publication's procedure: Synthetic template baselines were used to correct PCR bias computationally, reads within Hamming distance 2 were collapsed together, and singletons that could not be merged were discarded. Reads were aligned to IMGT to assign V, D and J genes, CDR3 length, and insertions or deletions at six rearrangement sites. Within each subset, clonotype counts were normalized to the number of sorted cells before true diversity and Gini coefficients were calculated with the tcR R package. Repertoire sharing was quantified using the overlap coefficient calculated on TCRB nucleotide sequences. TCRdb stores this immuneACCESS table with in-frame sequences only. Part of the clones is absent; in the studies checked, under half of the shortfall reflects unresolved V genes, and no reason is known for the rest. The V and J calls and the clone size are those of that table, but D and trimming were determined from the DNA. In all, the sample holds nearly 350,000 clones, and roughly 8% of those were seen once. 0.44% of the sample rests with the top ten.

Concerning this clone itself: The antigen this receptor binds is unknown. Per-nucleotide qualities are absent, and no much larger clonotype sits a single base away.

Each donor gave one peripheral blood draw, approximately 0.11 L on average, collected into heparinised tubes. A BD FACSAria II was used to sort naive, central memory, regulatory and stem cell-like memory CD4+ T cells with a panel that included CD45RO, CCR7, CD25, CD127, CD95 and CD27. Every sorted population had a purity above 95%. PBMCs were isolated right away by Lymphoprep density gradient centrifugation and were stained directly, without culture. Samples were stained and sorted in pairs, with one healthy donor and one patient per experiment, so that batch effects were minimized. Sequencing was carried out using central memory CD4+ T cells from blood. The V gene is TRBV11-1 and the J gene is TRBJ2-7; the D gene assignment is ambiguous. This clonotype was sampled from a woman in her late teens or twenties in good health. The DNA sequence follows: TGTGCCAGCAGCTTAGACAGCTCCTACGAGCAGTACTTC. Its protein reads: CASSLDSSYEQYF. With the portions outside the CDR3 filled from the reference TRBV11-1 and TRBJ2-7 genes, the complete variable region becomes EAEVAQSPRYKITEKSQAVAFWCDPISGHATLYWYRQILGQGPELLVQFQDESVVDDSQLPKDRFSAERLKGVDSTLKIQPAELGDSAMYLCASSLDSSYEQYFGPGTRLTVT.